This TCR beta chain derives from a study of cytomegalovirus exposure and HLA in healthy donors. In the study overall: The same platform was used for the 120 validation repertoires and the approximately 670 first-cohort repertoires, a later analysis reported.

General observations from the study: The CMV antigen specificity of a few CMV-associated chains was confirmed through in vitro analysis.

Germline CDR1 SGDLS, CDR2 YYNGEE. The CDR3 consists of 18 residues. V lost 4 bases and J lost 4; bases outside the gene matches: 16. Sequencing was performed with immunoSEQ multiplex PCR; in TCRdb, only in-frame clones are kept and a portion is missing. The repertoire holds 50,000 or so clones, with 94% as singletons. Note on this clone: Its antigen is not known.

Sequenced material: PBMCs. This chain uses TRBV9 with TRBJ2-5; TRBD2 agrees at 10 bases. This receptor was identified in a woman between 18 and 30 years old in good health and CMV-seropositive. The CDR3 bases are TGTGCCAGCAGCAGGGGGGCTAGCGGGAGCTTCGGGGGAGAGACCCAGTACTTC. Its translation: CASSRGASGSFGGETQYF.